The clone carrying this T cell receptor (beta chain) was seen many times. The CDR3 totals 15 residues. The V and J ends lost 2 bases and 1 base respectively, with 12 bases between them. CDR1 is SGHKS, CDR2 YYEKEE, per germline (reference sequence). This entry is derived from a study of T-cell reconstitution after alpha-beta-depleted transplantation in children. It was with unique molecular identifiers that the TCRbeta library was prepared. MiXCR, run by TCRdb on the PCR reads, gives a single entry per CDR3 protein. The table lists 400,000 to 500,000 distinct CDR3 sequences, 11% of them singletons. This rearrangement joins TRBV5-5 to TRBJ2-5, with a weak D call TRBD1 (5 bases). Material: PBMCs from the stem cell graft donor, obtained from the stem cell graft. This sequence originates from a human donor who donated a stem cell graft to a child with acute myeloid leukemia. The CDR3 nucleotides are TGTGCCAGCAGCTTTTCAGGGTCCCCCCAAGAGACCCAGTACTTC. Its protein product is CASSFSGSPQETQYF.